The clone carrying this TCR beta chain appeared once. Its specificity is not known. V dropped 5 bases and J dropped 2 bases, with 8 bases sitting between them. Germline CDR1 SQVTM, CDR2 ANQGSEA. The CDR3 totals 12 residues. The data were taken from a study of lymphopenia after photon versus proton radiotherapy. Study-wide findings and caveats: Post-nadir TCR diversity decline inversely tracked overall survival among those who died. Under photons, naive T cells and diversity fell while effector/memory populations rose. Better survival with proton therapy was suggested as possible, not demonstrated.

The table came from immunoSEQ multiplex PCR; TCRdb's copy has only in-frame clones and leaves some out. There are fewer than 40,000 clones in the sample; approximately 93% occur only once, and under 0.8% lies in the top ten. The sequence came from a woman in her forties or fifties with cholangiocarcinoma. The input for sequencing was peripheral blood, taken from a patient treated with photon-based radiotherapy. The chain employs TRBV29-1 and TRBJ2-3; D not certain. The CDR3 loop is CSVHGHTDTQYF. The CDR3 DNA follows: TGCAGCGTTCACGGTCACACAGATACGCAGTATTTT.